Listed below are T cell receptor beta chains from one sample, sequenced in a study of cytomegalovirus exposure and HLA in healthy donors. Here immunoSEQ multiplex PCR was the method, and the copy in TCRdb shows in-frame clones only, minus some. The sample carries 100,000 to 150,000 clones, around 8.5% recorded once. Sequencing was done on a sample of PBMCs. Receptor source: a man in his forties or fifties in good health and CMV-seronegative. CDR3s include the opening cysteine and the closing phenylalanine or tryptophan. D genes are given only for firm matches. Not every row has a clone size; where given, it reads once, few, many or a size class.

V: TRBV4-2
D: .
J: TRBJ2-7
size: few
DNA: TGTGCCAGCAGCCACGAGGGAACGGCGTACGAGCAGTACTTC
CDR3: CASSHEGTAYEQYF

V: TRBV7-9
D: TRBD2
J: TRBJ2-1
size: few
DNA: TGTGCCAGCAGCTTAATGGGGGGGGTTTACAATGAGCAGTTCTTC
CDR3: CASSLMGGVYNEQFF

V: TRBV2
D: TRBD1
J: TRBJ1-2
size: .
DNA: TGTGCCAGCAGTGAAGCCATCTTCGGACAGGGGGTATCTACGGGGGGCTACACCTTC
CDR3: CASSEAIFGQGVSTGGYTF

V: TRBV30
D: TRBD1
J: TRBJ2-2
size: .
DNA: TGTGCCTGGAGTCGACAGGGGGCGGCCACCGGGGAGCTGTTTTTT
CDR3: CAWSRQGAATGELFF

V: TRBV2
D: .
J: TRBJ2-6
size: .
DNA: TGTGCCAGCAGTAGCCCGGGGGACGGGGCCAACGTCCTGACTTTC
CDR3: CASSSPGDGANVLTF

V: TRBV6-6
D: TRBD2
J: TRBJ2-3
size: .
DNA: TGTGCCAGCACCCCGGGGGGGGGTGTAGATACGCAGTATTTT
CDR3: CASTPGGGVDTQYF

V: TRBV28
D: .
J: TRBJ1-6
size: .
DNA: TGTGCCAGCAGTTCGTACCGGGAATCACCCCTCCACTTT
CDR3: CASSSYRESPLHF

V: TRBV27
D: .
J: TRBJ1-5
size: few
DNA: TGTGCCAGCAGTGCAGAACAGGGTTTTCAGCCCCAGCATTTT
CDR3: CASSAEQGFQPQHF

V: TRBV4-3
D: TRBD1
J: TRBJ2-3
size: .
DNA: TGCGCCAGCAGCCCGACGGGACAGGGGCAAACAGATACGCAGTATTTT
CDR3: CASSPTGQGQTDTQYF

V: TRBV5-4
D: .
J: TRBJ2-2
size: few
DNA: TGTGCCAGCAGCTTGGAACCATTACGGTCAAGCGGGGAGCTGTTTTTT
CDR3: CASSLEPLRSSGELFF

V: TRBV7-7
D: .
J: TRBJ2-3
size: .
DNA: TGTGCCAGCAGCCAGGGCGGGGCGATCACAGATACGCAGTATTTT
CDR3: CASSQGGAITDTQYF

V: TRBV4-1
D: TRBD1
J: TRBJ1-1
size: few
DNA: TGCGCCAGCAGCCAGGGGTTGGGGGACAGGGGGGGGAACACTGAAGCTTTCTTT
CDR3: CASSQGLGDRGGNTEAFF

V: TRBV5-1
D: .
J: TRBJ2-7
size: few
DNA: TGCGCCAGCAGCTCCACAGGGAGTTGGGAGCAGTACTTC
CDR3: CASSSTGSWEQYF

V: TRBV5-1
D: TRBD2
J: TRBJ2-5
size: .
DNA: TGCGCCAGCAGGCCACCGGGGGGGTTTGAGACCCAGTACTTC
CDR3: CASRPPGGFETQYF

V: TRBV5-4
D: TRBD2
J: TRBJ2-2
size: .
DNA: TGTGCCAGCAGCCCCCGGGGTAGCGGGGGGGCGGTAAACGGGGAGCTGTTTTTT
CDR3: CASSPRGSGGAVNGELFF

V: TRBV4-3
D: .
J: TRBJ2-4
size: few
DNA: TGCGCCAGCAGCCAAGATCAGGGAATTCAGTACTTC
CDR3: CASSQDQGIQYF

V: TRBV7-2
D: .
J: TRBJ2-2
size: few
DNA: TGTGCCAGCAGCTTAGCGCGATCCGGGGAGCTGTTTTTT
CDR3: CASSLARSGELFF

V: TRBV18
D: .
J: TRBJ2-1
size: few
DNA: TGTGCCAGCTCACCACTGGGTGGACAGATTTACAATGAGCAGTTCTTC
CDR3: CASSPLGGQIYNEQFF

V: TRBV6-5
D: .
J: TRBJ1-2
size: few
DNA: TGTGCCAGCAGTTCAGGGGTTGGCTACACCTTC
CDR3: CASSSGVGYTF

V: TRBV5-6
D: TRBD1
J: TRBJ1-1
size: few
DNA: TGTGCCAGCAGCAGGACAGGGGTGAACACTGAAGCTTTCTTT
CDR3: CASSRTGVNTEAFF

V: TRBV5-4
D: .
J: TRBJ2-2
size: few
DNA: TGTGCCAGCAGCTTGGGCTTTTCGGCAGGGCTTAACACCGGGGAGCTGTTTTTT
CDR3: CASSLGFSAGLNTGELFF

V: TRBV14
D: TRBD1
J: TRBJ1-2
size: .
DNA: TGTGCCAGCAGCCCGGGACAGGGGAGGCAGAGCTATGGCTACACCTTC
CDR3: CASSPGQGRQSYGYTF

V: TRBV7-8
D: .
J: TRBJ1-6
size: .
DNA: TGTGCCAGCAGCTTGGGCAGATCGTCACCCCTCCACTTT
CDR3: CASSLGRSSPLHF

V: TRBV5-5
D: .
J: TRBJ2-7
size: few
DNA: TGTGCCAGCAGCTTGGCAACCACAGGCGATCTCGACGAGCAGTACTTC
CDR3: CASSLATTGDLDEQYF

V: TRBV9
D: .
J: TRBJ1-1
size: few
DNA: TGTGCCAGCAGCCTAAACGGACATCTTGGTCGGACTGAAGCTTTCTTT
CDR3: CASSLNGHLGRTEAFF

V: TRBV5-4
D: .
J: TRBJ1-6
size: few
DNA: TGTGCCAGCAGCGCGTTGGGCCCTAATTCACCCCTCCACTTT
CDR3: CASSALGPNSPLHF

V: TRBV27
D: .
J: TRBJ2-7
size: .
DNA: TGTGCCAGCAGTTTACACAGTGAGACCTACGAGCAGTACTTC
CDR3: CASSLHSETYEQYF

V: TRBV29-1
D: TRBD2
J: TRBJ2-1
size: .
DNA: TGCAGCGTTGAAGAGGTGGGGAAGGTAGCGGGGGGTGAGCAGTTCTTC
CDR3: CSVEEVGKVAGGEQFF

V: TRBV19
D: TRBD1
J: TRBJ1-5
size: .
DNA: TGTGCCAGTAGTTCCGACAGGGGGGATCAGCCCCAGCATTTT
CDR3: CASSSDRGDQPQHF

V: TRBV5-1
D: TRBD2
J: TRBJ2-2
size: .
DNA: TGCGCCAGCAGCCTAACTAGCGGGGGCACCGGGGAGCTGTTTTTT
CDR3: CASSLTSGGTGELFF

V: TRBV10-3
D: TRBD1
J: TRBJ1-2
size: .
DNA: TGTGCCATCAACGGACAGGGGGCTGGCTACACCTTC
CDR3: CAINGQGAGYTF

V: TRBV4-2
D: .
J: TRBJ1-1
size: few
DNA: TGTGCCAGCAGCCCCCGGGAGGGTGGGGGATATGAAGCTTTCTTT
CDR3: CASSPREGGGYEAFF

V: TRBV6-6
D: .
J: TRBJ1-1
size: few
DNA: TGTGCCAGCCCCAAGTTAGGTGGAGGAATGAACACTGAAGCTTTCTTT
CDR3: CASPKLGGGMNTEAFF

V: TRBV7-8
D: .
J: TRBJ2-2
size: .
DNA: TGTGCCAGCAGCTTGCGGGCCACGTGGAACACCGGGGAGCTGTTTTTT
CDR3: CASSLRATWNTGELFF

V: TRBV10-2
D: .
J: TRBJ1-5
size: .
DNA: TGCGCCAGCAGTGAGTCAGCTAGCAATCAGCCCCAGCATTTT
CDR3: CASSESASNQPQHF

V: TRBV5-4
D: .
J: TRBJ2-5
size: few
DNA: TGTGCCAGCAGCTTGGGAGGAGGGGAGACCCAGTACTTC
CDR3: CASSLGGGETQYF

V: TRBV2
D: .
J: TRBJ2-3
size: few
DNA: TGTGCCGGAGGGACGGCAGATACGCAGTATTTT
CDR3: CAGGTADTQYF

V: TRBV4-3
D: TRBD1
J: TRBJ1-1
size: medium-sized
DNA: TGCGCCAGCAGCCAAGCAAGTGGGACAGGGGGCACTGAAGCTTTCTTT
CDR3: CASSQASGTGGTEAFF

V: TRBV4-1
D: TRBD1
J: TRBJ2-3
size: few
DNA: TGCGCCAGCAGCCAACCCACGACAGGGGAAAGGACAGATACGCAGTATTTT
CDR3: CASSQPTTGERTDTQYF

V: TRBV7-9
D: .
J: TRBJ1-4
size: .
DNA: TGTGCCAGCAGCATCCAAGCATCAACTAATGAAAAACTGTTTTTT
CDR3: CASSIQASTNEKLFF

V: TRBV13
D: TRBD1
J: TRBJ2-7
size: few
DNA: TGTGCCAGCAGCGCGACAGGGGGCGGCGAGCAGTACTTC
CDR3: CASSATGGGEQYF

V: TRBV6-5
D: .
J: TRBJ2-7
size: few
DNA: TGTGCCAGCAGTTGGGGGGACGGAACCTACGAGCAGTACTTC
CDR3: CASSWGDGTYEQYF

V: TRBV19
D: .
J: TRBJ1-5
size: .
DNA: TGTGCCAGTAGTATAGGAGAGACTTATCAGCCCCAGCATTTT
CDR3: CASSIGETYQPQHF

V: TRBV7-2
D: TRBD1
J: TRBJ2-3
size: few
DNA: TGTGCCAGCAGCTCCAGGGGGCAGTCCACAGATACGCAGTATTTT
CDR3: CASSSRGQSTDTQYF

V: TRBV27
D: TRBD1
J: TRBJ1-3
size: .
DNA: TGTGCCAGCATGGGACAGGGAAGTTCCGGAAACACCATATATTTT
CDR3: CASMGQGSSGNTIYF

V: TRBV6-1
D: .
J: TRBJ2-7
size: .
DNA: TGTGCCAGCAGTGATACCGGGACACCTTTTTACGAGCAGTACTTC
CDR3: CASSDTGTPFYEQYF

V: TRBV7-9
D: TRBD1
J: TRBJ2-1
size: .
DNA: TGTGCCATACAGGGGGCCTATGAGCAGTTCTTC
CDR3: CAIQGAYEQFF

V: TRBV7-3
D: .
J: TRBJ2-1
size: few
DNA: TGTGCCAGCAGCTCCCTAGGGGGGGCCTACAATGAGCAGTTCTTC
CDR3: CASSSLGGAYNEQFF

V: TRBV4-2
D: .
J: TRBJ2-7
size: few
DNA: TGTGCCAGCAGCCAGGGTCGACTTGGGTACGAGCAGTACTTC
CDR3: CASSQGRLGYEQYF

V: TRBV10-2
D: .
J: TRBJ1-1
size: .
DNA: TGCGCCAGCAGTGGTCGGGAAGGGACTGAAGCTTTCTTT
CDR3: CASSGREGTEAFF

V: TRBV10-3
D: .
J: TRBJ1-5
size: few
DNA: TGTGCCATCAGTGAGTCCCAGGGTCTTGAGCCCCAGCATTTT
CDR3: CAISESQGLEPQHF

V: TRBV7-6
D: .
J: TRBJ2-1
size: few
DNA: TGTGCCAGCAGCTTAAACAGGGAATCTAGAAATGAGCAGTTCTTC
CDR3: CASSLNRESRNEQFF

V: TRBV6-1
D: .
J: TRBJ1-3
size: .
DNA: TGTGCCAGCAGTGAAGGACGGACAGCCTCTGGAAACACCATATATTTT
CDR3: CASSEGRTASGNTIYF

V: TRBV13
D: .
J: TRBJ2-1
size: few
DNA: TGTGCCAGCAGCTTTTCGGGAAAGCCGGGGGAGCAGTTCTTC
CDR3: CASSFSGKPGEQFF

V: TRBV30
D: .
J: TRBJ1-5
size: few
DNA: TGTGCCTGGAGTGTATCCGTCAATCAGCCCCAGCATTTT
CDR3: CAWSVSVNQPQHF

V: TRBV7-8
D: TRBD1
J: TRBJ2-5
size: .
DNA: TGTGCCAGCAACTTACAGGGGGCATTAGGAGAGACCCAGTACTTC
CDR3: CASNLQGALGETQYF

V: TRBV10-3
D: .
J: TRBJ2-3
size: few
DNA: TGTGCCATCAGCCCCCAGGGTTATACGCAGTATTTT
CDR3: CAISPQGYTQYF

V: TRBV19
D: TRBD1
J: TRBJ1-5
size: few
DNA: TGTGCCAGTAGTACAACAGGGGCTAGCAATCAGCCCCAGCATTTT
CDR3: CASSTTGASNQPQHF

V: TRBV6-1
D: .
J: TRBJ1-1
size: few
DNA: TGTGCCAGCAGTAAGCGGAAAGTCAACACTGAAGCTTTCTTT
CDR3: CASSKRKVNTEAFF